The sequence of this T cell receptor beta chain was determined in a study of glioma-infiltrating T cells after dendritic cell vaccination. Assay: immunoSEQ multiplex PCR; the TCRdb copy retains only in-frame clones and omits some. The table records 100,000 or so clones, roughly 80% of them present only once. The CDR3 length is 15 residues. Germline V gene lookup returns CDR1 LNHDA and CDR2 SQIVND (reference sequence). V lost 5 bases and J lost 7, with 18 bases in between. Time point of the sample: after dendritic cell vaccination, including at tumor progression/relapse. The source of this sequence is a human donor with glioblastoma. The genes are TRBV19 and TRBJ2-1; possibly TRBD1 for D (6 bases). Sequenced here: blood, sampled after dendritic cell vaccination. DNA for the CDR3: TGTGCCAGTAGTTCCCGGACAGCTCCTTTGAATGAGCAGTTCTTC. Translating gives CASSSRTAPLNEQFF. The entire variable domain, with the rest obtained from reference TRBV19 and TRBJ2-1, is as follows: DGGITQSPKYLFRKEGQNVTLSCEQNLNHDAMYWYRQDPGQGLRLIYYSQIVNDFQKGDIAEGYSVSREKKESFPLTVTSAQKNPTAFYLCASSSRTAPLNEQFFGPGTRLTVL.